Listed below are T cell receptor beta chains from one sample, sequenced in a study of shared clonotypes between healthy human individuals. Profiled with immunoSEQ multiplex PCR; TCRdb holds only in-frame clones, not every one. The data contain some 1.5 million clones, about 98% of them seen just once; the ten biggest clones take up around 0.47%. Sequenced: naive CD4+ T cells sorted from blood. These receptors were collected from a man aged 25 to 40 in good health. Both conserved end residues are part of each CDR3. The order of the fields is V gene, J gene, clone size, CDR3 length, D gene, CDR3 DNA, CDR3 protein. D genes are given only for firm matches. Clone size appears in some rows only: once, few, many, or a class for an expanded clone.

TRBV15	TRBJ1-4	.	16	.	TGTGCCACCAGCCAAGGAGTACAGGGAGGGTTTGAAAAACTGTTTTTT	CATSQGVQGGFEKLFF
TRBV5-1	TRBJ2-7	.	15	TRBD2	TGCGCCAGCAGCTTGGCGGCTAGCGGCTCCTACGAGCAGTACTTC	CASSLAASGSYEQYF
TRBV7-8	TRBJ2-7	.	16	.	TGTGCCAGCAGCTTAGCTCCGGGACACCCCTCCTACGAGCAGTACTTC	CASSLAPGHPSYEQYF
TRBV7-2	TRBJ2-1	.	15	TRBD2	TGTGCCAGCAGCTTAGTTTTAGCGGGGAGCAATGAGCAGTTCTTC	CASSLVLAGSNEQFF
TRBV9	TRBJ2-2	.	14	.	TGTGCCAGCAGCGTAACAGGCTACACCGGGGAGCTGTTTTTT	CASSVTGYTGELFF
TRBV6-1	TRBJ2-3	.	18	TRBD1	TGTGCCAGCAGTGAACCCCCGGCGTCAGGGGGCGTCACAGATACGCAGTATTTT	CASSEPPASGGVTDTQYF
TRBV6-5	TRBJ2-1	.	15	TRBD2	TGTGCCAGCAAAGGACTAGCGGGAGCTCACAATGAGCAGTTCTTC	CASKGLAGAHNEQFF
TRBV19	TRBJ2-2	.	19	TRBD2	TGTGCCAGTAGTATAGCCGGAGCCAAGGTTAGCGGGAGTTCTTGGGAGCTGTTTTTT	CASSIAGAKVSGSSWELFF
TRBV2	TRBJ1-1	.	13	.	TGTGCCAGCAGTGAAGAGGGCAGCACTGAAGCTTTCTTT	CASSEEGSTEAFF
TRBV28	TRBJ2-7	.	14	TRBD1	TGTGCCAGCAGTTCGCGGACAGGGAGGTACGAGCAGTACTTC	CASSSRTGRYEQYF
TRBV7-8	TRBJ2-7	.	14	.	TGTGCCAGCAGCTTAGGCGGTACCACCTACGAGCAGTACTTC	CASSLGGTTYEQYF
TRBV18	TRBJ1-1	once	14	.	TGTGCCAGCTCTCTTGACACAGCGAACACTGAAGCTTTCTTT	CASSLDTANTEAFF
TRBV7-3	TRBJ2-1	.	15	TRBD2	TGTGCCAGCAGCGATAGCGGGAGCTCCTACAATGAGCAGTTCTTC	CASSDSGSSYNEQFF
TRBV5-5	TRBJ2-5	.	17	.	TGTGCCAGCAGCTTGGGAGGAGGCCAGGGGAATATGGAGACCCAGTACTTC	CASSLGGGQGNMETQYF
TRBV18	TRBJ2-1	.	14	.	TGTGCCAGCTCACCAGGAGCGGGTTACAATGAGCAGTTCTTC	CASSPGAGYNEQFF
TRBV18	TRBJ2-7	.	15	TRBD1	TGTGCCAGCTCACCCGGGACAGGTATGCCCTACGAGCAGTACTTC	CASSPGTGMPYEQYF
TRBV6-5	TRBJ2-5	.	14	TRBD2	TGTGCCAGCAGTTACAGCGCGGGAGTGGAGACCCAGTACTTC	CASSYSAGVETQYF